The 21 T cell receptor beta chains below were found in one sample sequenced in a study of shared clonotypes between healthy human individuals. Some clones are missing from TCRdb's copy, which holds only in-frame ones; the method was immunoSEQ multiplex PCR. The table lists just under 350,000 clones, about 73% of them singletons. Specimen: memory CD4+ T cells sorted from blood. Specified subset: CD45RA-negative fraction. These receptors all come from a man aged 25 to 40 in good health.

This clone occurred a few times. The rearrangement joins TRBV11-2 to TRBJ2-7; D uncertain. Germline V gives CDR1 SGHAT, CDR2 FQNNGV. The CDR3 has 14 residues. The V end lost 2 bases, the J end lost 4 bases, and 12 bases lay between the germline ends. Here the CDR3 DNA reads TGTGCCAGCAGCTTATCGGTAGATTCTTACGAGCAGTACTTC. The encoded protein is CASSLSVDSYEQYF. The entire variable domain, with the rest obtained from reference TRBV11-2 and TRBJ2-7, is as follows: EAGVAQSPRYKIIEKRQSVAFWCNPISGHATLYWYQQILGQGPKLLIQFQNNGVVDDSQLPKDRFSAERLKGVDSTLKIQPAKLEDSAVYLCASSLSVDSYEQYFGPGTRLTVT.

The chain links TRBV13 to TRBJ2-1, with 7 bases fitting TRBD1. After removal of 2 bases from V and 4 bases from J, the junction contained 8 bases not matched to a gene. This CDR3 region has 16 residues. In germline, CDR1 is PRHDT, CDR2 FYEKMQ (reference sequence). The CDR3 loop reads CASSLSSDRPYNEQFF. The CDR3 DNA reads TGTGCCAGCAGCTTAAGCTCGGACAGGCCTTACAATGAGCAGTTCTTC.

This sequence joins TRBV6-1 and TRBJ2-3; D not resolved. With 6 bases removed from V and 4 bases from J, the gap between germline ends came to 5 bases. CDR1 and CDR2 from the germline V gene are MNHNS and SASEGT. The CDR3 has 11 residues. CDR3 protein: CASSLPDTQYF. For the CDR3, the DNA is TGTGCCAGCAGCCTTCCAGATACGCAGTATTTT.

This chain uses TRBV7-2 with TRBJ1-4; D is perhaps TRBD1 (6 bases). Trimming removed 5 bases at V and 4 bases at J, with 17 bases between. The CDR3 has 16 amino acids. The germline gives CDR1 SGHTA, CDR2 FQGNSA. Here the CDR3 DNA reads TGTGCCAGCAGCCCTTCAACAGGGTTTTTTAATGAAAAACTGTTTTTT. It specifies CASSPSTGFFNEKLFF.

The rearrangement links TRBV4-1 to TRBJ2-1, with 10 bases fitting TRBD1. J gave up 9 bases and V 0 bases, and 8 bases lay outside the gene matches. The CDR3 covers 16 residues. CDR1 is MGHRA and CDR2 is YSYEKL in the germline V gene. As DNA, the CDR3 is TGCGCCAGCAGCCAAGATGGGACAGGGGTTTGGGGTGAGCAGTTCTTC. It specifies CASSQDGTGVWGEQFF.

The chain uses TRBV11-2 and TRBJ1-1; D is undetermined. The CDR3 sequence is 16 residues long. CDR1 and CDR2 (germline): SGHAT, FQNNGV. Between the trimmed V and J ends, which lost 1 base and 2 bases, there was a span of 14 bases. The chain's CDR3 is CASSLVLGVYNTEAFF. The CDR3 region has the DNA TGTGCCAGCAGCTTAGTACTCGGTGTATACAACACTGAAGCTTTCTTT.

To note about this clone: The sample contains more than one DNA sequence encoding this CDR3. The rearrangement links TRBV5-8 to TRBJ2-7; TRBD1 agrees at 8 bases. Germline V gene sequence: CDR1 SGHTS, CDR2 YDEGEE. V lost 5 bases, J lost 3 bases, and 4 bases stayed unmatched. The CDR3 extends over 13 amino acids. The CDR3, as DNA: TGTGCCAGCAGTAGGGACAGGTACTACGAGCAGTACTTC. As protein: CASSRDRYYEQYF. Full variable domain (remainder filled in from reference TRBV5-8 and TRBJ2-7): EAGVTQSPTHLIKTRGQQATLRCSPISGHTSVYWYQQALGLGLQFLLWYDEGEERNRGNFPPRFSGRQFPNYSSELNVNALELEDSALYLCASSRDRYYEQYFGPGTRLTVT.

The chain has TRBV2 and TRBJ2-6, with D perhaps given as TRBD1 or TRBD2 (5 bases each). The CDR3 runs 19 residues. Germline values: CDR1 SNHLY, CDR2 FYNNEI. Trimming took off 8 bases at V and 0 bases at J, with 23 bases between the two ends. DNA for the CDR3: TGTGCCAGCGGATCGGCCGGGACCCCTCTCTTCTCTGGGGCCAACGTCCTGACTTTC. It codes for CASGSAGTPLFSGANVLTF.

Worth noting for this clone: Its ends do not fully match the called genes, so a read error is possible. The chain carries TRBV18 and TRBJ2-3; TRBD2 might be the D (6 bases). Germline CDR1 and CDR2: KGHSH and LQKENI. CDR3 size: 15 residues. The CDR3 DNA follows: TGTGCCAGCTCACCGTGGGACTCAGGCACAGATACGCGGTATTTT. Encoded protein: CASSPWDSGTDTRYF.

The chain employs TRBV2 and TRBJ1-4; D not resolved. Germline values: CDR1 SNHLY, CDR2 FYNNEI. This CDR3 is 11 amino acids long. The ends were cut back, 5 bases at V and 8 bases at J, with 6 bases in the middle. The CDR3 region is CASSPEEKLFF. The CDR3 nucleotides are TGTGCCAGCAGTCCAGAGGAAAAACTGTTTTTT.

V gene TRBV30 combines with J gene TRBJ1-5; 7 positions match TRBD1. J gave up 5 bases and V 2 bases, and 0 bases lay outside the gene matches. The CDR3 extends over 12 amino acids. Per germline, CDR1 GTSNPN and CDR2 SVGIG (reference sequence). The CDR3 region has the DNA TGTGCCTGGAGTCAGGGGGATCAGCCCCAGCATTTT. It encodes CAWSQGDQPQHF.

This chain connects TRBV19 to TRBJ1-1; TRBD1 might be the D (5 bases). This CDR3 is 15 amino acids long. The V gene lost 4 bases and the J gene lost 3 bases, with 15 bases spanning the gap. Germline V gives CDR1 LNHDA, CDR2 SQIVND (reference sequence). The DNA for the CDR3 is TGTGCCAGTAGTACTTACCCAGGGTTGGACACTGAAGCTTTCTTT. It codes for CASSTYPGLDTEAFF.

There are a few counts of this clone. This rearrangement joins TRBV2 to TRBJ2-1; 7 positions match TRBD2. Trimming at V came to 9 bases and at J to 3 bases, leaving 8 bases not matched to a gene. Germline V gene lookup returns CDR1 SNHLY and CDR2 FYNNEI. The CDR3 is 14 residues long. The CDR3 DNA follows: TGTGCCAGTGGTGGGCAGCGGGACTACAATGAGCAGTTCTTC. It codes for CASGGQRDYNEQFF.

Worth noting for this clone: Distinct nucleotide sequences in the sample also encode this CDR3. The CDR3 bases are TGTGCCAGCAGCCTCAATAGGGACTACGAGCAGTACTTC. Translating gives CASSLNRDYEQYF. The chain has TRBV7-2 and TRBJ2-7; no definite D call. Germline V gene lookup returns CDR1 SGHTA and CDR2 FQGNSA. The CDR3 spans 13 residues. The V end was cut by 5 bases, the J end by 3 bases, with 11 bases between.

Only a few counts were recorded for this clone. The chain employs TRBV18 and TRBJ2-5, with D hard to call. Looked up from germline, CDR1 is KGHSH and CDR2 is LQKENI. V shed 1 base and J shed 2 bases, with 8 bases lying between them. CDR3 length: 14 amino acids. Here the CDR3 reads CASSPRVIQETQYF. The DNA for the CDR3 is TGTGCCAGCTCACCACGGGTAATACAAGAGACCCAGTACTTC.

This sequence joins TRBV30 and TRBJ2-5, with D perhaps assigned TRBD1 or TRBD2 (6 bases each). V shed 5 bases and J shed 5 bases, with 15 bases lying between them. Germline V gene sequence: CDR1 GTSNPN, CDR2 SVGIG (reference sequence). The CDR3 has 13 residues. The CDR3 reads CAWLGAAGETQYF. The CDR3 coding sequence is TGTGCCTGGCTGGGGGCTGCGGGGGAGACCCAGTACTTC.

The chain links TRBV29-1 to TRBJ2-3; 12 bases agree with TRBD2. The CDR3 spans 13 residues. Germline V gives CDR1 SQVTM, CDR2 ANQGSEA. V lost 6 bases and J lost 6; bases outside the gene matches: 4. The CDR3 region has the DNA TGCAGCGTGGCTAGCGGGAGGGCCGATACGCAGTATTTT. It codes for CSVASGRADTQYF.

This clone was seen a few times. The CDR3 bases are TGTGCCAGCAGTCCACGACGGACAGGGGGAACCTATGGCTACACCTTC. Protein sequence: CASSPRRTGGTYGYTF. The chain recombines TRBV28 with TRBJ1-2; 10 positions match TRBD1. The V and J ends lost 5 bases and 4 bases, in that order; junction bases with no gene match: 10. The CDR3 spans 16 residues. From germline, CDR1 is MDHEN and CDR2 SYDVKM.

This clone came up a few times. The rearrangement uses TRBV7-9 and TRBJ2-5; D not resolved. V was cut by 1 base and J by 5 bases, with 14 bases left in between. Germline CDR1 and CDR2: SEHNR and FQNEAQ (reference sequence). The CDR3 has 15 residues. CDR3 sequence (DNA): TGTGCCAGCAGCTTAGGTGTAGGAGAGTGGGAGACCCAGTACTTC. Translation gives CASSLGVGEWETQYF.

The chain has TRBV5-4 and TRBJ2-3; TRBD2 matches at 11 bases. Germline V gene lookup returns CDR1 SGHNT and CDR2 YYREEE (reference sequence). Trimming at V came to 4 bases and at J to 7 bases, leaving 17 bases not matched to a gene. This CDR3 has 18 amino acids. The CDR3 sequence: CASSPGTSGRRFGNTQYF. The DNA for the CDR3 is TGTGCCAGCAGCCCTGGTACTAGCGGGAGACGGTTCGGAAATACGCAGTATTTT. The complete variable domain, with remaining parts taken from reference TRBV5-4 and TRBJ2-3, reads ETGVTQSPTHLIKTRGQQVTLRCSSQSGHNTVSWYQQALGQGPQFIFQYYREEENGRGNFPPRFSGLQFPNYSSELNVNALELDDSALYLCASSPGTSGRRFGNTQYFGPGTRLTVL.

The chain has TRBV28 and TRBJ2-7, with TRBD1 identical over 8 bases. Germline CDR1 reads MDHEN; CDR2 reads SYDVKM. The ends lost 6 bases at V and 7 bases at J; junction bases unmatched: 5. This CDR3 spans 12 amino acids. CDR3 region: CASRTGDWEQYF. CDR3 nucleotide sequence: TGTGCCAGCAGGACAGGGGATTGGGAGCAGTACTTC.